This TCR beta chain was recovered during a study of graft-versus-host responses after intestinal transplantation. For the study at large: Multivisceral, liver-intestinal, or isolated intestinal transplants were given to recipients.

The repertoire was sequenced with immunoSEQ multiplex PCR; TCRdb's copy has only in-frame clones and lacks some. This sample has about 9,500 clones; approximately 90% occur once, and the top ten carry roughly 10%. With 3 bases clipped from V and 5 bases from J, the junction kept 6 bases outside the gene matches. Germline lookup yields CDR1 SGHDT and CDR2 YYEEEE. The CDR3 sequence is 15 residues long. The specimen was PBMCs, collected just under 250 days after intestinal transplant. The receptor was isolated from a human patient who received an intestinal transplant, so some T cells may come from the graft donor. The chain couples TRBV5-6 to TRBJ2-1, with 9 bases identical to TRBD2. Written as DNA, the CDR3 is TGTGCCAGCAGCTACGCAGGACTAGCGCACAATGAGCAGTTCTTC. Its translation: CASSYAGLAHNEQFF.